Listed below are T cell receptor beta chains from one sample, sequenced in a study of metastatic and nonmetastatic thyroid tumors. TCRdb re-called the PCR reads with MiXCR. The sample consists of roughly 4,900 clones, 28% of them appearing once. The sequenced sample was adjacent normal tissue. These receptor sequences come from a female donor with papillary thyroid cancer or a benign thyroid nodule (not recorded which). Some clones in this sample may be carry-over from other donors' samples. CDR3s include the opening cysteine and the closing phenylalanine or tryptophan.

v_call | cdr3_length | cdr3_aa
TRBV6-1 | 13 | CVSTRGTYNEQFF
TRBV11-2 | 16 | CASSPGGRGAYNEQFF
TRBV19 | 14 | CASSPGGGHGELFF
TRBV19 | 13 | CASSMWDDQPQHF
TRBV29-1 | 14 | CSAMPGGGTDTQYF
TRBV20-1 | 16 | CSALRFGLYDNSPLHF
TRBV11-1 | 16 | CASSEDTRVPPWEQFF
TRBV11-1 | 14 | CASSLGTNYNEQFF
TRBV27 | 14 | CASSTSDRLKEHYF
TRBV27 | 15 | CASSPGLAGNNEQFF
TRBV5-1 | 14 | CASSSGQGLGGYTF
TRBV28 | 11 | CASSGPNEQFF
TRBV29-1 | 13 | CSARGSSGNTIYF
TRBV10-1 | 15 | CASSEEAGGPREQFF
TRBV5-4 | 18 | CASSLYRDSGGMNTEAFF
TRBV6-1 | 14 | CASHPSGQGYEQYF
TRBV12-3/TRBV12-4 | 19 | CASSSLWDSTRRGDEKLFF
TRBV28 | 13 | CASSLFHTDTQYF
TRBV12-3/TRBV12-4 | 15 | CASSLGGGADDEQFF
TRBV4-3 | 16 | CASSQDRGSGANVLTF
TRBV28 | 16 | CASSLLRGLEGETQYF
TRBV5-1 | 14 | CASSSSGTPYEQYF